This TCR beta chain was identified during a study of beta chain features in type 1 diabetes. Study-wide background: Sorted cells from all samples, numbering approximately 110,000,000, were examined. Study observations and caveats: In the patient group, naive, central memory and Treg TCRB repertoires seemed more alike than in the healthy donor group. The study found fewer insertions and more deletions at VDJ junctions in type 1 diabetes patients.

Each sorted fraction was over 98% pure. Only one count was recorded for this clone. Its antigen is unidentified. Germline and junction disagree at one end, which may indicate a read error. This CDR3 has 15 residues. Germline CDR1 is SSHAT and CDR2 is FNYEAQ (reference sequence). Isolated RNA was reverse transcribed in full, so expressed TCRB transcripts were sequenced. Clones were read by immunoSEQ multiplex PCR, and TCRdb kept only the in-frame ones, dropping some. In the table there are 300,000 to 450,000 clones, around an eighth of which are singletons. This TCR was recovered from a man younger than 35 in good health. Specimen: naive CD4+ T cells from blood. The rearrangement links TRBV7-7 to TRBJ2-1; 9 bases line up with TRBD2. The CDR3 loop reads CASSLALAGSNEQFF. The CDR3, as DNA: TGTGCTAGCAGCTTAGCCCTAGCGGGAAGTAATGAGCAGTTCTTC.